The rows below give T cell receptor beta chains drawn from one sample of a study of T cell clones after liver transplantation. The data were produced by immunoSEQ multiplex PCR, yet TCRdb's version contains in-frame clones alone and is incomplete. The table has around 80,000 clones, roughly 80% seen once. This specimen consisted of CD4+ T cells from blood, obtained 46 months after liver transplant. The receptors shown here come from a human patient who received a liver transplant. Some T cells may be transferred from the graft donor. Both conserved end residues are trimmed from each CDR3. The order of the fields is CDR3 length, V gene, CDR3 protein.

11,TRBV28,ASFKVMNTEAF
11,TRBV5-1,ASSLDGYNEQF
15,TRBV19,ASSPSQTGGAEDTQY
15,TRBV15,ATTPKGGGRSTDTQY
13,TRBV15,ATSRDASGQETQY
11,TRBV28,ASSLFQAYGYT
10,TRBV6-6,ASSYSEQPQH
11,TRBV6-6,ASRLDRGHEAF
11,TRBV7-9,ASSSSGTDTQY
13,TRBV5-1,ASSSTGDPSYEQY
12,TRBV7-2,ASSSRRSNEKLF
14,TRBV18,ASSPAGTSGTGELF
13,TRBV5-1,ASSRTSGSTETQY
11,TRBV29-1,SVPGRDNYEQY
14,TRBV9,ASSVGRTDNTGELF
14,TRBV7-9,ASSLVLTGGTYEQY
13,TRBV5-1,ASSSLAGLSYEQY
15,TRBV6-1,ASSEGRTSGSGETQY
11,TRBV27,ASSLSRFYEQY
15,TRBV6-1,ASSEKREGIGTDTQY
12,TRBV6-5,ASIRREGTYEQY
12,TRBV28,ASRPGTGRNEQF
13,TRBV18,ASSPPGASYNEQF
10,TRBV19,ASSVTGELQY
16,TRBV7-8,ASSPRGLGLPGANVLT
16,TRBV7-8,ASSLGYKRARNTGELF
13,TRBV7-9,ASSRGDRDYEKLF
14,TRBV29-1,SVDRDRGWGGYGYT
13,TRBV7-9,ASTLGGRSRAQQF
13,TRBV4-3,ASSRLGQTNEKLF
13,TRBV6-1,ASSGGSGRDNEQF
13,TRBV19,ASTRGTSGRETQY
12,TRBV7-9,ASSFWTDNTEAF
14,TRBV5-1,ASSLGPSVDNQPQH
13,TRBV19,ASSKLAGVVHTQY
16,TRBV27,ASSPGLAGGPRVGELF
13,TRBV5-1,ASSLGTGAGYGYT
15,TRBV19,ASRYRDGNHMNTEAF
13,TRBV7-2,ASSLVIAWGETQY
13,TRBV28,ASRTRTGVITEAF
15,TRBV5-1,ASSEGTGGNRGYGYT
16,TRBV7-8,ASSLPRRQGGMNTEAF
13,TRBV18,ASSPGLLGDEKLF
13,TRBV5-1,ASSLLVSRSGEQF
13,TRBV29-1,SVSENPAGNTEAF
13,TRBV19,ASTPGLPNTGELF
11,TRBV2,ASSGGTDYGYT
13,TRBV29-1,SVAWTGGFTDTQY
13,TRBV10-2,ASSDRRFGTDTQY
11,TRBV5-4,ASRLSPRGEQF